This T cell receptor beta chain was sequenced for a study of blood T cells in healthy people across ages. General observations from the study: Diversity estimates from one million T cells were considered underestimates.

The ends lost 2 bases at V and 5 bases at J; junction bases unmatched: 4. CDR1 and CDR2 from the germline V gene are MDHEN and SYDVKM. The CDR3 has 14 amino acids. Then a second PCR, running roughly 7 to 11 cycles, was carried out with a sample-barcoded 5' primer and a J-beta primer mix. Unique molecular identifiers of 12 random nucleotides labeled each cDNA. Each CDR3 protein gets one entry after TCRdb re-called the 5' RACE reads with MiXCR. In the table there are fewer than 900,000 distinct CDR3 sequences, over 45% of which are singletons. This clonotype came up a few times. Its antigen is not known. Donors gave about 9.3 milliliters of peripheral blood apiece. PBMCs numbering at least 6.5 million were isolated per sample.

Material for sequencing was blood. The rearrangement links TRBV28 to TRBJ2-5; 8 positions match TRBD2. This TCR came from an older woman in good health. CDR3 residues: CASSLRTSRETQYF. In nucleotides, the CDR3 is TGTGCCAGCAGTTTAAGGACTAGCCGGGAGACCCAGTACTTC.